Sequencing of this T cell receptor beta chain was carried out in a study of shared clonotypes between healthy human individuals. This clone was observed a handful of times. TCRdb keeps only in-frame clones here, not all; method: immunoSEQ multiplex PCR. This sample has around 550,000 clones, with roughly 95% found just once. This clonotype was obtained from a woman in her 30s in good health. Material for sequencing was naive CD4+ T cells sorted from blood. Subset indicated: CD45RA+ positively selected.

The CDR3 reads CASSLLAGGLGEQYF. The DNA of the CDR3 is TGTGCCAGCAGCTTACTAGCGGGAGGGTTAGGCGAGCAGTACTTC. This sequence joins TRBV7-2 and TRBJ2-7, with 12 bases aligning to TRBD2. Germline loops: CDR1 SGHTA, CDR2 FQGNSA. The trim removed 2 bases at V and 6 bases at J, leaving 5 bases unmatched. The CDR3 contains 15 residues.